The T cell receptor (beta chain) under discussion was sequenced for a study of graft-versus-host responses after intestinal transplantation. Whole-study context: Recipients received multivisceral, liver-intestinal, or isolated intestinal transplants. Once they had received anti-thymocyte globulin induction, all recipients took tacrolimus and steroids for roughly three years. Study observations and caveats: Analysis identified GvH clones in recipient marrow, with some appearing first in ileum or blood.

Responders (around 200,000, CFSE-labeled) were co-plated with around 200,000 irradiated, violet-dye-labeled stimulators. Sequencing used immunoSEQ multiplex PCR; TCRdb keeps in-frame clones, though not all of them. The sample shows 7,400 or so clones, roughly 30% of them seen only once. This clone has just a few counts. This TCR was sampled from a human patient who received an intestinal transplant. Specimen: alloreactive CD8+ T cells from a mixed lymphocyte reaction culture, collected before intestinal transplant. Noted subset: CFSE-low proliferating T cells sorted from roughly six-day pre-transplant mixed lymphocyte reaction (GvH or HvG direction).

The CDR3 loop is CASSLAASGTGELFF. The CDR3 DNA follows: TGTGCCAGCAGCTTAGCGGCTAGCGGGACCGGGGAGCTGTTTTTT. The chain recombines TRBV7-8 with TRBJ2-2; 8 positions match TRBD2. Germline CDR1 reads SGHVS; CDR2 reads FQNEAQ. The V and J ends lost 0 bases and 5 bases, in that order; junction bases with no gene match: 2. CDR3 length equals 15 residues.